This TCR beta chain stems from a study of cytomegalovirus exposure and HLA in healthy donors. Regarding the study as a whole: Across donors, presence/absence analyses took sequencing depth to be roughly uniform. Later analysis found that TCR beta chains associated with HLA were more clonally expanded than other, equally common chains.

13 Jbeta primers and 60 Vbeta primers were used for the PCR. Sequencing used immunoSEQ multiplex PCR; TCRdb keeps in-frame clones, though not all of them. The top ten clones hold under 4.5% of a sample with roughly 26,000 clones, 70% of them seen once. Comments on this clone: Its target is not known.

The CDR3 has 12 residues. Germline assignment: CDR1 SEHNR and CDR2 FQNEAQ (reference sequence). V gave up 3 bases and J gave up 3 bases, with 5 bases separating them. The sequencing sample was made of PBMCs. The receptor was derived from a woman aged 50 to 65 in good health and CMV-seronegative. V gene TRBV7-9 combines with J gene TRBJ1-1; D is unresolved. The CDR3 reads CASSLSDTEAFF. Here the CDR3 DNA reads TGTGCCAGCAGCTTGTCGGACACTGAAGCTTTCTTT.